This TCR beta chain originates from a study of shared clonotypes between healthy human individuals. Tens of thousands of T cell genomes (roughly 190 ng DNA) went into each sorted-subset replicate. The table came from immunoSEQ multiplex PCR; TCRdb's copy has only in-frame clones and leaves some out. The table has millions of clones, roughly 95% seen once. CD45RO-negative, CCR7-selected cells formed the naive CD8 fraction, which excluded terminally differentiated effector memory CD45RA+ cells. V lost 0 bases and J lost 3, with 10 bases in between. In germline, CDR1 is SGDLS, CDR2 YYNGEE. The CDR3 has 14 residues.

This rearrangement joins TRBV9 to TRBJ2-7, with unresolved D. Sequencing was done on a sample of naive CD8+ T cells sorted from blood. The clonotype comes from a young man in good health. CDR3 sequence reads: CASSVDGEDYEQYF. CDR3 bases: TGTGCCAGCAGCGTAGATGGTGAAGACTACGAGCAGTACTTC.